The next 31 T cell receptor beta chains were all read from a single sample in a study of OX40 agonist ivuxolimab in advanced cancers. TCRdb's table, derived via immunoSEQ multiplex PCR, lists solely in-frame clones and lacks some. The repertoire consists of about 140,000 clones, with more than 85% occurring once and the leading ten covering more than 1%. Sequencing used CD4+ or CD8+ T cells sorted from blood, obtained in a trial of the OX40 agonist ivuxolimab. The receptors here all came from an adult with an advanced solid tumor such as melanoma, head and neck, liver or kidney cancer.

The chain combines TRBV10-1 with TRBJ2-5; 7 bases fit TRBD2. The germline V gene encodes CDR1 WNHNN and CDR2 SYGVQD (reference sequence). The CDR3 is made up of 15 amino acids. Trimming at V came to 0 bases and at J to 5 bases, leaving 6 bases not matched to a gene. CDR3 sequence (DNA): TGCGCCAGCAGTGAGTCGTCGAGCGGGGACGAGACCCAGTACTTC. Protein: CASSESSSGDETQYF.

The chain has TRBV12-5 and TRBJ2-3; TRBD2 aligns across 13 bases. Germline assignment: CDR1 LGHNT and CDR2 FRNRAP. Unmatched junction bases numbered 5, after V lost 5 bases and J lost 0 bases. The CDR3 has 17 residues. The CDR3 coding sequence is TGTGCTAGTGGTAAGGGACTAGCGGGAACTAGCACAGATACGCAGTATTTT. It specifies CASGKGLAGTSTDTQYF.

The chain joins TRBV15 to TRBJ1-4, with D unresolved. Per germline, CDR1 LNHNV and CDR2 YYDKDF (reference sequence). The CDR3 covers 15 residues. Trimming removed 4 bases from V and 7 bases from J, with 16 bases in between. CDR3 in DNA: TGTGCCACCAGCACGGGCGGAGGGTCGTCTGAAAAACTGTTTTTT. Protein product: CATSTGGGSSEKLFF.

The chain combines TRBV7-6 with TRBJ2-5; D is ambiguous. CDR3 size: 15 residues. V was cut by 5 bases and J by 4 bases, with 17 bases left in between. The germline V gene has CDR1 SGHVS and CDR2 FNYEAQ. The chain's CDR3 is CASSPALSGPETQYF. The CDR3 DNA is TGTGCCAGCAGCCCCGCCCTTAGTGGTCCAGAGACCCAGTACTTC.

This clone occurred a few times. The gene calls are TRBV9 and TRBJ1-1; no clear D. The CDR3 sequence is 14 residues long. Trimming stripped 0 bases from V and 4 bases from J, with 10 bases between. Germline CDR1 and CDR2: SGDLS and YYNGEE. CDR3 loop: CASSVGPSGTEAFF. CDR3 DNA sequence: TGTGCCAGCAGCGTAGGGCCATCGGGCACTGAAGCTTTCTTT.

The rearrangement links TRBV7-2 to TRBJ1-2, with D perhaps matching TRBD1 (6 bases). Trimming pared 5 bases from V and 6 bases from J, leaving 16 bases between. Germline CDR1 reads SGHTA; CDR2 reads FQGNSA. The length of the CDR3 is 14 residues. This CDR3 reads CASSRRQAGNGYTF. The CDR3 DNA reads as TGTGCCAGCAGCCGCAGACAGGCGGGCAATGGCTACACCTTC.

CDR3 region: CASSFTEGRSSPLHF. The DNA for the CDR3 is TGTGCCAGCAGTTTCACGGAAGGACGGTCATCACCCCTCCACTTT. J is TRBJ1-6 and V is TRBV28; D call uncertain. Germline V gives CDR1 MDHEN, CDR2 SYDVKM. The V end lost 3 bases, the J end lost 10 bases, and 16 bases lay between the germline ends. This CDR3 contains 15 residues.

The chain joins TRBV7-2 to TRBJ2-6; no definite D call. Trimming stripped 5 bases from V and 0 bases from J, with 11 bases between. This CDR3 is built from 16 residues. Germline V gene sequence: CDR1 SGHTA, CDR2 FQGNSA. CDR3 coding DNA: TGTGCCAGCAGCCCTGGACGTTTCTCTGGGGCCAACGTCCTGACTTTC. It specifies CASSPGRFSGANVLTF. The whole variable domain, filled in from reference TRBV7-2 and TRBJ2-6, reads GAGVSQSPSNKVTEKGKDVELRCDPISGHTALYWYRQSLGQGLEFLIYFQGNSAPDKSGLPSDRFSAERTGGSVSTLTIQRTQQEDSAVYLCASSPGRFSGANVLTFGAGSRLTVL.

This clone was seen once. The V and J genes are TRBV4-3 and TRBJ2-2; 8 nucleotides match TRBD1. Germline-derived CDR1 and CDR2 are LGHNA and YSLEER. V lost 1 base and J lost 5; bases outside the gene matches: 9. The CDR3 is 17 amino acids. CDR3 amino acids: CASSQGAGGVWTGELFF. CDR3 sequence (DNA): TGCGCCAGCAGCCAAGGCGCAGGGGGCGTTTGGACCGGGGAGCTGTTTTTT.

This rearrangement joins TRBV7-9 to TRBJ1-4; 9 bases fit TRBD1. This CDR3 has 15 residues. The junction had 9 bases not matched to a gene; V was cut back by 5 bases and J by 8 bases. Looked up from germline, CDR1 is SEHNR and CDR2 is FQNEAQ (reference sequence). Here the CDR3 reads CASSLDGTGREKLFF. In DNA, the CDR3 is TGTGCCAGCAGCCTAGACGGGACAGGGAGGGAAAAACTGTTTTTT.

The chain recombines TRBV9 with TRBJ1-3; D unclear. CDR1 is SGDLS and CDR2 is YYNGEE in the germline V gene. The CDR3 extends over 13 amino acids. V lost 0 bases, J lost 4 bases, and 5 bases lay in between. CDR3: CASSVGLGNTIYF. The DNA for the CDR3 is TGTGCCAGCAGCGTAGGCTTGGGAAACACCATATATTTT.

The chain employs TRBV19 and TRBJ1-6, with D tentatively TRBD1 (5 bases). This CDR3 is 15 amino acids long. Germline V CDR1 and CDR2: LNHDA, SQIVND (reference sequence). Trimming stripped 1 base from V and 5 bases from J, with 9 bases between. This chain's CDR3 is CASSIVGGDNSPLHF. The CDR3 nucleotides are TGTGCCAGTAGTATAGTGGGGGGGGATAATTCACCCCTCCACTTT.

The chain joins TRBV7-2 to TRBJ2-1, with D possibly TRBD1 on 5 matching bases. Germline CDR1 SGHTA, CDR2 FQGNSA. This CDR3 contains 16 residues. The germline V and J ends were trimmed by 0 bases and 0 bases, with 9 bases remaining between them. The CDR3 nucleotides are TGTGCCAGCAGCTTAGCGCACAGGAGCTCCTACAATGAGCAGTTCTTC. This gives the protein CASSLAHRSSYNEQFF.

V and J are TRBV9 and TRBJ1-2, with TRBD1 as a possible D gene (6 bases). Trimming removed 3 bases from V and 4 bases from J, with 16 bases in between. This CDR3 has 15 amino acids. Germline assignment: CDR1 SGDLS and CDR2 YYNGEE. The CDR3 spells CASSAPQGRGYGYTF. DNA of the CDR3: TGTGCCAGCAGCGCGCCTCAGGGGCGCGGCTATGGCTACACCTTC.

The chain combines TRBV25-1 with TRBJ1-1; D is perhaps TRBD1 (6 bases). CDR1 MGHDK and CDR2 SYGVNS come from the germline V gene. CDR3 length: 14 amino acids. Trimming took off 1 base at V and 4 bases at J, with 10 bases between the two ends. CDR3 DNA: TGTGCCAGCAGTGAATTGGACAGAGTCACTGAAGCTTTCTTT. It yields the protein CASSELDRVTEAFF.

The chain carries TRBV29-1 and TRBJ2-5; TRBD2 agrees at 8 bases. V lost 1 base, J lost 5 bases, and 6 bases stayed unmatched. The CDR3 length is 14 residues. CDR1 and CDR2 from the germline V gene are SQVTM and ANQGSEA. Here the CDR3 reads CSVEGTSGRETQYF. CDR3 nucleotide sequence: TGCAGCGTTGAAGGAACTAGCGGCCGGGAGACCCAGTACTTC.

The rearrangement links TRBV7-2 to TRBJ2-3, with unresolved D. CDR1 is SGHTA, CDR2 FQGNSA, per germline. This CDR3 has 13 amino acids. V was pared by 5 bases and J by 3 bases, with 9 bases between. The CDR3 spells CASSLVWTDTQYF. The CDR3 nucleotides read TGTGCCAGCAGCCTTGTCTGGACAGATACGCAGTATTTT.

The V and J genes are TRBV9 and TRBJ2-1; tentatively, D is TRBD2 (6 bases). CDR3 size: 13 residues. In germline, CDR1 is SGDLS, CDR2 YYNGEE. Trimming removed 8 bases from V and 4 bases from J, with 13 bases in between. The CDR3 loop reads CASGISGYNEQFF. CDR3 bases: TGTGCCAGTGGCATTAGCGGTTACAATGAGCAGTTCTTC.

The chain couples TRBV5-6 to TRBJ2-7, with TRBD2 as a possible D gene (6 bases). CDR1 and CDR2 from the germline V gene are SGHDT and YYEEEE. V lost 3 bases and J lost 6, with 19 bases in between. The CDR3 is 15 amino acids. The chain's CDR3 is CASSWGMGGKFEQYF. DNA for the CDR3: TGTGCCAGCAGCTGGGGAATGGGGGGAAAATTCGAGCAGTACTTC. Together with reference TRBV5-6 and TRBJ2-7, the CDR3 gives the full variable domain: DAGVTQSPTHLIKTRGQQVTLRCSPKSGHDTVSWYQQALGQGPQFIFQYYEEEERQRGNFPDRFSGHQFPNYSSELNVNALLLGDSALYLCASSWGMGGKFEQYFGPGTRLTVT.

J is TRBJ1-1 and V is TRBV5-4, with D hard to call. V gave up 0 bases and J gave up 0 bases, with 6 bases separating them. Germline-derived CDR1 and CDR2 are SGHNT and YYREEE (reference sequence). The CDR3 is made up of 14 amino acids. This CDR3 is CASSLGQVNTEAFF. The CDR3 DNA reads as TGTGCCAGCAGCTTGGGGCAGGTGAACACTGAAGCTTTCTTT.

V and J are TRBV10-3 and TRBJ1-1, with TRBD1 as a possible D gene (5 bases). This CDR3 is 13 amino acids long. Trimming removed 7 bases from V and 3 bases from J, with 12 bases in between. Germline V gene lookup returns CDR1 ENHRY and CDR2 SYGVKD. Here the CDR3 DNA reads TGTGCCATCACCGAGACAGTCGACACTGAAGCTTTCTTT. Residues: CAITETVDTEAFF.

The chain is built from TRBV18 and TRBJ1-5, with 9 positions matching TRBD1. The CDR3 is made up of 17 amino acids. J lost 6 bases, V lost 4 bases, and 13 bases had no gene match. Germline CDR1 KGHSH, CDR2 LQKENI. CDR3 DNA sequence: TGTGCCAGCTCACGTGGATTTGGAACAGGGGGCAGTCAGCCCCAGCATTTT. This sequence encodes CASSRGFGTGGSQPQHF.

The chain joins TRBV18 to TRBJ1-1, with a tentative D call TRBD1 (6 bases). The germline V gene has CDR1 KGHSH and CDR2 LQKENI. The CDR3 spans 15 residues. With 5 bases removed from V and 0 bases from J, the gap between germline ends came to 13 bases. The chain's CDR3 is CASSNTQGLNTEAFF. The CDR3 nucleotides are TGTGCCAGCTCAAATACACAGGGACTGAACACTGAAGCTTTCTTT.

V usage is TRBV15 and J usage is TRBJ2-7; tentatively, D is TRBD2 (5 bases). This CDR3 region has 15 residues. CDR1 is LNHNV, CDR2 YYDKDF, per germline (reference sequence). V lost 5 bases and J lost 3, with 17 bases in between. CDR3 in amino acids: CATSPLQAGSYEQYF. The CDR3 DNA sequence: TGTGCCACCAGCCCCCTCCAGGCTGGGAGCTACGAGCAGTACTTC.

This sequence joins TRBV7-9 and TRBJ1-4, with a tentative D call TRBD1 (6 bases). Germline V gives CDR1 SEHNR, CDR2 FQNEAQ (reference sequence). V lost 3 bases to trimming and J lost 7 bases, with 18 bases between them. CDR3 length: 16 residues. The DNA for the CDR3 is TGTGCCAGCAGCTTGATGGCAGGGGTTCGTCGTGAAAAACTGTTTTTT. Protein product: CASSLMAGVRREKLFF.

The chain joins TRBV28 to TRBJ2-7, with D perhaps TRBD2 (6 bases). Germline values: CDR1 MDHEN, CDR2 SYDVKM. CDR3 size: 14 residues. V was trimmed by 7 bases and J by 2 bases, leaving 15 bases between them. CDR3 bases: TGTGCCAGCATCGCCGGGACTGGGGCCTACGAGCAGTACTTC. This sequence encodes CASIAGTGAYEQYF.

This chain uses TRBV7-6 with TRBJ1-4; TRBD1 matches 8 bases. V gave up 1 base and J gave up 11 bases; unmatched junction bases: 9. This CDR3 has 15 amino acids. The germline V gene encodes CDR1 SGHVS and CDR2 FNYEAQ. CDR3 coding DNA: TGTGCCAGCAGCTTAGGTGTCCAGGGGGCAGGTAAACTGTTTTTT. This sequence encodes CASSLGVQGAGKLFF.

The chain links TRBV7-9 to TRBJ2-3; 9 bases map to TRBD2. The germline V gene encodes CDR1 SEHNR and CDR2 FQNEAQ (reference sequence). This CDR3 has 19 residues. J was trimmed by 1 base and V by 5 bases; bases with no gene match: 16. The CDR3 DNA sequence: TGTGCCAGCAGCGCATTTGTGTGGACAAGGACTAGCGGCACAGATACGCAGTATTTT. Protein: CASSAFVWTRTSGTDTQYF.

V is TRBV7-3 and J is TRBJ2-3, with D unclear. This CDR3 is 14 amino acids long. Germline CDR1 SGHTA, CDR2 FQGTGA. Trimming removed 4 bases at V and 4 bases at J, with 12 bases between. In DNA, the CDR3 is TGTGCCAGCAGCTCCTACCCCGCGGCAGATACGCAGTATTTT. It codes for CASSSYPAADTQYF.

This chain uses TRBV6-5 with TRBJ1-1; D gene ambiguous. CDR1 is MNHEY, CDR2 SVGAGI, per germline. V lost 7 bases and J 3 bases, leaving 12 bases between the germline ends. The CDR3 consists of 13 residues. CDR3: CASTAKRDTEAFF. CDR3 DNA: TGTGCCAGCACCGCAAAAAGGGACACTGAAGCTTTCTTT.

The chain carries TRBV4-2 and TRBJ2-7; 9 nucleotides line up with TRBD2. Germline V gene data show CDR1 as LGHNA and CDR2 as YNFKEQ. The CDR3 is made up of 14 amino acids. V was pared by 5 bases and J by 1 base, with 3 bases of the junction left unmatched. The CDR3 loop is CASSSSGTSYEQYF. DNA of the CDR3: TGTGCCAGCAGCTCTAGCGGGACGTCCTACGAGCAGTACTTC.